This TCR beta chain emerged from a study of shared clonotypes between healthy human individuals. General study points: Represented diversity (both genetic and exposure-history) was limited by the small number of donors. Exclusively blood specimens were collected; tissue repertoires likely differ. Relative to their counterparts shared across all four donors, non-shared clonotypes exhibited diminished generation probabilities.

Subsets obtained from CD4+ cells comprised CD45RA+ naive and CD45RA-negative memory cells. The germline CDR1 and CDR2 sequences are SGHRS and YFSETQ. This CDR3 has 14 residues. V shed 5 bases, J shed 2 bases, and the junction held 5 bases outside the gene matches. Details on this clone: Its matching antigen is unknown.

Sequencing used immunoSEQ multiplex PCR; TCRdb keeps in-frame clones, though not all of them. The table shows about 2 million clones, with over 85% occurring only once. The TCR comes from a man between 18 and 35 years old in good health. This chain connects TRBV5-1 to TRBJ2-3, with 7 positions matching TRBD2. Sequencing input: naive CD4+ T cells sorted from blood. The subset was: CD45RA+ positively selected. CDR3 DNA sequence: TGCGCCAGCAGGGCTAGCGGCAACACAGATACGCAGTATTTT. Translation: CASRASGNTDTQYF.